This T cell receptor beta chain is from a study of somatic mutations in cytotoxic T cells in rheumatoid arthritis (dated by TCRdb to 2016 to 2017). Study-wide context: Before any treatment started and right after they were diagnosed, patients gave peripheral blood samples (approximately 27 ml EDTA). The study asked whether expanded CD8+ T-cell clones in newly diagnosed, untreated rheumatoid arthritis carry somatic mutations, and used TCRB deep sequencing to characterize clonality. Sorted V beta1+ cells also underwent TCRB sequencing, and some V beta antibody-stained T-cell populations were flow-sorted at nearly 100% purity on a FACSAria II or Sony SH800. Patients and controls did not essentially differ in median age, which was nearly identical between the groups. TCRB deep sequencing was performed for roughly 69 rheumatoid arthritis patients and 15 to 20 healthy controls. What the work shows at the level of the full study, not this receptor alone: The expanded CD8+ clones had unknown antigen targets, and not appearing in virus-specific databases did not rule out that they were virus-specific. The slight underrepresentation of TRBV07 in patients was not corrected for multiple comparisons. In about an eighth of the roughly 65 patients, more than 20% of CD8+ cells belonged to the largest CD8+ clone, while several identical CD8+ TCRB sequences were shared between blood and synovial fluid. Healthy controls showed no age-related increase in CD8+ clonality, whereas patients did (Spearman r ~ 0.49). There was no significant difference in CD8+ T-cell clonality between rheumatoid arthritis patients and age-matched healthy controls.

Genomic DNA underwent TCRB CDR3 sequencing using the immunoSEQ assay. The paper's processing steps were these. Patient CD8+ clones larger than 1% were compared against published virus-specific TCRB sequences, and only a few matched. Nothing other than productive TCRB rearrangements was included in the analyses. Defining a clone by its unique TCRB CDR3 sequence, the study calculated clonality as a productive clonality index derived from Shannon entropy. Repertoire overlap between two samples was calculated from the template counts of each clone relative to total templates per sample. V-gene usage measured by flow cytometry correlated with TCRB sequencing V-gene usage, with a Spearman r of less than 0.65. Here the immuneACCESS table is served through TCRdb, limited to in-frame sequences with V and J called. Missing clones are a known gap in these copies; in checked studies unresolved V genes cover under half, and the rest lacks a known reason. The V and J calls and the clone size are those of that table, but D and trimming were determined from the DNA. The table for this sample lists roughly 30,000 clones; around 86% of them were counted only once. 7.5% to 9.5% of the sample goes to the ten largest clones.

On this clone: No cognate antigen has been identified for it. Base qualities are not recorded, but no much larger clone differs from it by a single base.

From the germline V gene, CDR1 is SQVTM and CDR2 is ANQGSEA. V has 3 bases trimmed and J has 5 bases trimmed; junction bases matching no gene number 5. There are 14 amino acids in the CDR3, from cysteine to phenylalanine inclusive. The sequence is cut down to CDR3 DNA, 42 bases in frame from base 1. Flow cytometry confirmed the purity of CD4+ and CD8+ cells that had been isolated by positive magnetic bead selection on an AutoMACS. Initial screening for clonal expansions relied on flow cytometry with a TCR V beta antibody panel, after which sorted CD8+ fractions underwent TCRB deep sequencing for characterization. Peripheral blood mononuclear cells were obtained using density gradient separation with Ficoll-Paque PLUS. DNA was extracted from CD4-enriched, CD8-enriched or PBMC samples with Nucleospin Tissue or Tissue XS kits and quantified with a Qubit 2.0 fluorometer.

Sequences were obtained from CD8+ T cells sorted from blood. The chain is encoded by TRBV29-1 joined to TRBJ2-7; 12 central bases correspond to TRBD1. The TCR sequence derives from an adult with rheumatoid arthritis. CDR3 reads: CSVEPGQGAHEQYF. In nucleotides, the sequence is TGCAGCGTTGAGCCGGGACAGGGGGCCCACGAGCAGTACTTC.